The clone carrying this T cell receptor beta chain was detected many times. Its antigen is not known. This entry is derived from a study of response to subunit inactivated influenza vaccine. Study-level points and caveats: New T cells are recruited in small numbers by each seasonal influenza vaccination, according to the authors' suggestion.

Deletions cut 0 bases from V and 4 bases from J, with 10 bases between. The CDR3 length is 14 residues. Germline V gene sequence: CDR1 SGHRS, CDR2 YFSETQ. From the RT-PCR reads, TCRdb called clonotypes with MiXCR, one entry per CDR3 protein. Counted here are about 700,000 distinct CDR3 sequences, about a sixth occurring once; the ten biggest clones make up 11%. This specimen was PBMCs from blood, taken 12 days after vaccination. The receptor was derived from a man between 45 and 60 years old who received an inactivated influenza vaccine. The chain combines TRBV5-1 with TRBJ1-2; D remains unclear. CDR3 sequence (DNA): TGCGCCAGCAGCTTGGCAGGTGGTATCTATGGCTACACCTTC. Translated: CASSLAGGIYGYTF.